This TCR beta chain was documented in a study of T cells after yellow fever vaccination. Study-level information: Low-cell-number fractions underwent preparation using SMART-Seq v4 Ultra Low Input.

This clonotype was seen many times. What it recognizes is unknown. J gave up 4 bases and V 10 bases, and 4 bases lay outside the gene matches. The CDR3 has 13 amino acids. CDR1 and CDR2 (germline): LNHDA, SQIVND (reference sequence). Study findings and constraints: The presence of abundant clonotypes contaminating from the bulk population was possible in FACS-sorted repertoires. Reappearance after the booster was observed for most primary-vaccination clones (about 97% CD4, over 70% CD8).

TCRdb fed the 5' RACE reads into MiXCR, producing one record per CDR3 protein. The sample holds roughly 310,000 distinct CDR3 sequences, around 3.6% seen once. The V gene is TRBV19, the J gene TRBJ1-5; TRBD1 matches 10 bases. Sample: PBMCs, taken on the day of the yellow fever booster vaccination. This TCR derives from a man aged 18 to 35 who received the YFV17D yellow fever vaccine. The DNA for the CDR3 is TGTGCCATCGGGACAGGGGATAATCAGCCCCAGCATTTT. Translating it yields CAIGTGDNQPQHF.